Shown below are 19 T cell receptor beta chains from a single sample sequenced in a study of a mutant IDH1 vaccine in newly diagnosed glioma. Their target antigens are unknown. Time point specified: week 47, end of study. With topical imiquimod, each dose of the vaccine consisted of 300 ug of mutant IDH1 20-mer peptide. The assay was immunoSEQ multiplex PCR, and TCRdb's table has in-frame clones only and misses some. The sample consists of 30,000 to 40,000 clones, about nine tenths of them appearing once. Specimen: PBMCs, collected from a glioma patient whose treatment included an IDH1 peptide vaccine. The source is a man in his forties with glioma.

The chain uses TRBV27 and TRBJ2-1; TRBD2 matches 9 bases. The ends lost 3 bases at V and 9 bases at J; junction bases unmatched: 12. CDR3 length: 16 amino acids. CDR1 MNHEY and CDR2 SMNVEV come from the germline V gene (reference sequence). The CDR3 DNA reads TGTGCCAGCAGTTTTATTCCCGCGGGAGGGCCTGTTGAGCAGTTCTTC. Protein: CASSFIPAGGPVEQFF.

V usage is TRBV25-1 and J usage is TRBJ1-4, with D maybe TRBD1 (6 bases). Trimming took 1 base from V and 7 from J, leaving 13 bases between them. Germline CDR1 and CDR2: MGHDK and SYGVNS. The CDR3 sequence is 15 residues long. In DNA form, the CDR3 reads TGTGCCAGCAGTGAATCCAGGGGCGTTAGTGAAAAACTGTTTTTT. Its protein is CASSESRGVSEKLFF.

This chain connects TRBV5-1 to TRBJ2-2, with D perhaps matching TRBD1 (5 bases). V was shortened by 5 bases and J by 3 bases, with 14 bases between the two germline ends. CDR1 is SGHRS and CDR2 is YFSETQ in the germline V gene. The CDR3 totals 15 residues. The CDR3 here is CASRLLQGYTGELFF. CDR3 nucleotides: TGCGCCAGCAGGTTACTCCAGGGATACACCGGGGAGCTGTTTTTT. The full variable domain, completed using reference TRBV5-1 and TRBJ2-2, is KAGVTQTPRYLIKTRGQQVTLSCSPISGHRSVSWYQQTPGQGLQFLFEYFSETQRNKGNFPGRFSGRQFSNSRSEMNVSTLELGDSALYLCASRLLQGYTGELFFGEGSRLTVL.

The chain couples TRBV19 to TRBJ1-3, with D hard to call. The CDR3 has 18 amino acids. Germline loops: CDR1 LNHDA, CDR2 SQIVND (reference sequence). V shed 6 bases and J shed 2 bases, with 23 bases lying between them. CDR3 sequence reads: CASSRRLGNNGPGNTIYF. CDR3 nucleotide sequence: TGTGCCAGTAGCCGGCGGTTGGGGAACAACGGCCCTGGAAACACCATATATTTT.

The chain carries TRBV25-1 and TRBJ2-7; weak D call: TRBD1 (5 bases). The V end was cut by 2 bases, the J end by 1 base, with 9 bases between. Germline loops: CDR1 MGHDK, CDR2 SYGVNS. The CDR3 runs 14 residues. The CDR3 nucleotides are TGTGCCAGCAGTGAAATGGGGCAGTCCTACGAGCAGTACTTC. It yields the protein CASSEMGQSYEQYF.

The chain is built from TRBV6-5 and TRBJ1-1; tentatively, D is TRBD1 (5 bases). The V gene lost 6 bases and the J gene lost 4 bases, with 18 bases spanning the gap. This CDR3 comprises 15 residues. The germline V gene has CDR1 MNHEY and CDR2 SVGAGI. In nucleotides, the CDR3 is TGTGCCAGCAGGCCCCAATGGGGGGAGGGCACTGAAGCTTTCTTT. Translation: CASRPQWGEGTEAFF.

The chain employs TRBV6-5 and TRBJ2-2; TRBD1 aligns across 9 bases. The CDR3 loop spans 14 amino acids. Per germline, CDR1 MNHEY and CDR2 SVGAGI. J gave up 5 bases and V 6 bases, and 4 bases lay outside the gene matches. The DNA of the CDR3 is TGTGCCAGCAGCCGCGGACAGGGGACCGGGGAGCTGTTTTTT. Its translation is CASSRGQGTGELFF.

This chain uses TRBV7-2 with TRBJ1-2; TRBD1 aligns across 7 bases. This CDR3 is built from 15 residues. CDR1 SGHTA and CDR2 FQGNSA come from the germline V gene. With V trimmed by 3 bases and J by 2 bases, 6 bases remained unmatched. CDR3: CASSFTTGSNYGYTF. The CDR3 nucleotides read TGTGCCAGCAGCTTCACGACAGGGAGCAACTATGGCTACACCTTC.

V usage is TRBV5-1 and J usage is TRBJ2-1, with 7 nucleotides matching TRBD1. The CDR3 loop spans 16 amino acids. V shed 2 bases and J 5 bases; nucleotides not matched to a gene: 10. The germline gives CDR1 SGHRS, CDR2 YFSETQ. CDR3 nucleotide sequence: TGCGCCAGCAGCTTCGCCGTTGGGCAGGGGGACAATGAGCAGTTCTTC. Amino acid sequence: CASSFAVGQGDNEQFF.

The chain couples TRBV6-1 to TRBJ2-4; D is perhaps TRBD2 (6 bases). Germline loops: CDR1 MNHNS, CDR2 SASEGT. The V end lost 3 bases, the J end lost 5 bases, and 14 bases lay between the germline ends. This CDR3 is 15 amino acids long. As DNA, the CDR3 is TGTGCCAGCAGTGAGATGGGGGGTTGGCAAAACATTCAGTACTTC. Protein: CASSEMGGWQNIQYF.

The chain joins TRBV11-2 to TRBJ1-4, with TRBD1 matching over 9 bases. The CDR3 has 15 residues. The J segment lost 5 bases and the V segment lost 6 bases, leaving 7 bases of the junction unmatched. Germline V gene data show CDR1 as SGHAT and CDR2 as FQNNGV. This CDR3 reads CASRPTGTGNEKLFF. The CDR3 region has the DNA TGTGCCAGCAGACCGACCGGGACAGGGAATGAAAAACTGTTTTTT.

This sequence joins TRBV7-2 and TRBJ2-5; D may match TRBD1 or TRBD2 (6 bases each). V was cut by 4 bases and J by 4 bases, with 16 bases left in between. This CDR3 contains 15 residues. Per the germline V gene, CDR1 is SGHTA and CDR2 is FQGNSA. CDR3 region: CASSYQVGGTETQYF. The CDR3 DNA follows: TGTGCCAGCAGCTACCAGGTGGGGGGCACAGAGACCCAGTACTTC. The full variable domain, its missing parts supplied by reference TRBV7-2 and TRBJ2-5, is GAGVSQSPSNKVTEKGKDVELRCDPISGHTALYWYRQSLGQGLEFLIYFQGNSAPDKSGLPSDRFSAERTGGSVSTLTIQRTQQEDSAVYLCASSYQVGGTETQYFGPGTRLLVL.

The chain uses TRBV7-8 and TRBJ1-5; maybe TRBD1 (5 bases). The CDR3 sequence is 14 residues long. V shed 5 bases and J shed 5 bases, with 13 bases lying between them. Germline values: CDR1 SGHVS, CDR2 FQNEAQ. CDR3 protein: CASSKGADYQPQHF. In DNA form, the CDR3 reads TGTGCCAGCAGCAAAGGGGCAGACTATCAGCCCCAGCATTTT.

This rearrangement joins TRBV29-1 to TRBJ1-1; 7 bases agree with TRBD1. Unmatched junction bases numbered 10, after V lost 6 bases and J lost 3 bases. Germline-derived CDR1 and CDR2 are SQVTM and ANQGSEA. This CDR3 has 14 residues. The CDR3 sequence is CSVTRQGVYTEAFF. In DNA form, the CDR3 reads TGCAGCGTCACCCGGCAGGGGGTTTACACTGAAGCTTTCTTT.

The chain carries TRBV2 and TRBJ1-2; D possibly corresponds to TRBD1 (5 bases). The CDR3 totals 15 residues. Germline CDR1 reads SNHLY; CDR2 reads FYNNEI. Trimming took 6 bases from V and 0 from J, leaving 14 bases between them. The CDR3 is CASSPGRGANYGYTF. CDR3 DNA sequence: TGTGCCAGCAGCCCCGGGAGGGGAGCTAACTATGGCTACACCTTC.

The chain recombines TRBV5-4 with TRBJ2-2; perhaps D is TRBD1 or TRBD2 (6 bases each). CDR3 length equals 15 residues. Trimming took 4 bases from V and 0 from J, leaving 10 bases between them. Germline values: CDR1 SGHNT, CDR2 YYREEE (reference sequence). The CDR3 loop is CASSRGTSNTGELFF. The CDR3 DNA reads TGTGCCAGCAGCCGCGGGACATCGAACACCGGGGAGCTGTTTTTT.

The CDR3 DNA follows: TGTGCCAGCAGTGTGGCTAGCGGGGGCCTAGTCTCCCAGTACTTC. Protein product: CASSVASGGLVSQYF. The V gene is TRBV2, the J gene TRBJ2-5; TRBD2 aligns across 10 bases. The CDR3 covers 15 residues. V dropped 4 bases and J dropped 9; count of bases not matched to a gene: 11. In germline, CDR1 is SNHLY, CDR2 FYNNEI.

The chain employs TRBV7-2 and TRBJ2-3; the D is unclear. The V end was cut by 4 bases, the J end by 2 bases, with 10 bases between. Germline V CDR1 and CDR2: SGHTA, FQGNSA. CDR3 length: 14 amino acids. The CDR3 coding sequence is TGTGCCAGCAGCTCCGCCCCTAACACAGATACGCAGTATTTT. Translated: CASSSAPNTDTQYF.

A single count supports this clone. V usage is TRBV29-1 and J usage is TRBJ2-5; the match to TRBD2 covers 8 bases. Trimming at V came to 7 bases and at J to 4 bases, leaving 11 bases not matched to a gene. The CDR3 spans 14 residues. The germline V gene encodes CDR1 SQVTM and CDR2 ANQGSEA. The CDR3 DNA sequence: TGCAGCGCTCGAGCGGGGGCGAGTCGAGAGACCCAGTACTTC. Translating it yields CSARAGASRETQYF.